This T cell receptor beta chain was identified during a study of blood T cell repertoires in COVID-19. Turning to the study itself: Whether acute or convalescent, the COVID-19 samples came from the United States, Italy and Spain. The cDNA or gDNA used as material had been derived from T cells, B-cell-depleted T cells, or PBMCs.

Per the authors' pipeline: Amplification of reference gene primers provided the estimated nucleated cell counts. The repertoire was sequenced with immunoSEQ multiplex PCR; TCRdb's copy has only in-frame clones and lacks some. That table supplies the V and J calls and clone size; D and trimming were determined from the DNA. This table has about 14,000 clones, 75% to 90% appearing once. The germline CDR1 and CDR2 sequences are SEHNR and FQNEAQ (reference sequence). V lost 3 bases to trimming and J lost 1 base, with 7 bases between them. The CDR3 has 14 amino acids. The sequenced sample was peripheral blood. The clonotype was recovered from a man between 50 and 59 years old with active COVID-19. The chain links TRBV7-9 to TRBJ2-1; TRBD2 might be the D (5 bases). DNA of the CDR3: TGTGCCAGCAGCTTGGACTGGTCCTACAATGAGCAGTTCTTC. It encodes CASSLDWSYNEQFF.